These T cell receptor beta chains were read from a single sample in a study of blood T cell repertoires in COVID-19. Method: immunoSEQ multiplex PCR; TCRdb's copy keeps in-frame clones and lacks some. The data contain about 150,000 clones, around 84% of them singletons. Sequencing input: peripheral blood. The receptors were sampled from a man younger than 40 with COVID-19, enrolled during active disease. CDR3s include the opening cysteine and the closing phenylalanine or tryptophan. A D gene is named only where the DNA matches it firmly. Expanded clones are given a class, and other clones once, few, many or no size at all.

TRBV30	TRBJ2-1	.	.	TGTGCCTGGAGTACCTGGGCCGCGGGCAATGAGCAGTTCTTC	CAWSTWAAGNEQFF
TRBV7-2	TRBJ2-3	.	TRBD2	TGTGCCAGCACCCTGAGGGAGGGCGCAGATACGCAGTATTTT	CASTLREGADTQYF
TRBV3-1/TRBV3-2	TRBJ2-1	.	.	TGTGCCAGCAGCCAAGACGGACAGCGGGACTGGGGCTATGAGCAGTTCTTC	CASSQDGQRDWGYEQFF
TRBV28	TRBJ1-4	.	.	TGTGCCAGCAGTCCAGGGGATACTAATGAAAAACTGTTTTTT	CASSPGDTNEKLFF
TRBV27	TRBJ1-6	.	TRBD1	TGTGCCAGCAGTCCGACAGGGGGAGGAAGGGTCTATAATTCACCCCTCCACTTT	CASSPTGGGRVYNSPLHF
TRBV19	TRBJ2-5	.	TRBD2	TGTGCCAGTAGTGAGACTAGCGGGAGGGTTGAGACCCAGTACTTC	CASSETSGRVETQYF
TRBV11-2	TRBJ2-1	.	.	TGTGCCAGCAGCCCTCTAGCGTTAAGTTACAATGAGCAGTTCTTC	CASSPLALSYNEQFF
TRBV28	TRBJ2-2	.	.	TGTGCCATCGGTAATTACGGGGAGCTGTTTTTT	CAIGNYGELFF
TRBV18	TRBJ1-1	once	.	TGTGCCAGCTCACCAGACAGTTTGAACACTGAAGCTTTCTTT	CASSPDSLNTEAFF
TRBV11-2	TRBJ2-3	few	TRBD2	TGTGCCAGCAGAAGGGGACTAAATACGCAGTATTTT	CASRRGLNTQYF
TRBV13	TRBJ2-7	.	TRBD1	TGTGCCAGCAGCTCCATCCGGGACAGCGACTCCTACGAGCAGTACTTC	CASSSIRDSDSYEQYF
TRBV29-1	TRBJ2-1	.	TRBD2	TGCAGCGCCGGACTAGCGGGCTACAATGAGCAGTTCTTC	CSAGLAGYNEQFF